These 8 T cell receptor beta chains were sequenced from one sample in a study of a mutant IDH1 vaccine in newly diagnosed glioma. Time point meaning: baseline, week 1 (first vaccination visit). Treatment here: pre-vaccination baseline after standard-of-care therapy. The method was immunoSEQ multiplex PCR; TCRdb's version includes in-frame clones alone and lacks a portion of them. The sample lists roughly 84,000 clones, around 80% occurring once. The sample was PBMCs, taken from a glioma patient treated with radiotherapy, temozolomide or both. All receptors come from a man aged 35-49 years with glioma. Some clones in this sample may be carry-over from other donors' samples.

This clone appeared once. The chain couples TRBV7-8 to TRBJ1-5; no clear D gene. Germline V gene lookup returns CDR1 SGHVS and CDR2 FQNEAQ. Trimming removed 1 base from V and 0 bases from J, with 10 bases in between. This CDR3 region has 16 residues. In DNA form, the CDR3 reads TGTGCCAGCAGCTTAGAAGGAACAGTTAGCAATCAGCCCCAGCATTTT. This codes for CASSLEGTVSNQPQHF.

The chain joins TRBV6-5 to TRBJ1-2; D unresolved. The CDR3 length is 15 residues. Per the germline V gene, CDR1 is MNHEY and CDR2 is SVGAGI. V shed 3 bases and J shed 8 bases, with 19 bases lying between them. CDR3 DNA sequence: TGTGCCAGCAGTTATGTCTATCAGGCCTCGGGGGGCTACACCTTC. This codes for CASSYVYQASGGYTF.

This rearrangement joins TRBV7-9 to TRBJ1-2; D uncertain. The CDR3 spans 13 residues. The V end lost 5 bases, the J end lost 3 bases, and 10 bases lay between the germline ends. The V gene's germline CDR1 is SEHNR and CDR2 FQNEAQ (reference sequence). CDR3 region: CASSPRLDYGYTF. CDR3 sequence (DNA): TGTGCCAGCAGCCCGCGGCTCGACTATGGCTACACCTTC.

The chain employs TRBV6-4 and TRBJ1-1; D remains ambiguous. The ends were cut back, 1 base at V and 3 bases at J, with 6 bases in the middle. The germline CDR1 and CDR2 sequences are MRHNA and SNTAGT. This CDR3 has 13 amino acids. The CDR3 here is CASSDWRDTEAFF. The CDR3 coding sequence is TGTGCCAGCAGTGACTGGAGGGACACTGAAGCTTTCTTT.

V and J are TRBV9 and TRBJ2-1, with unresolved D. Germline V gene lookup returns CDR1 SGDLS and CDR2 YYNGEE. CDR3 length equals 15 residues. V was trimmed by 0 bases and J by 4 bases, leaving 11 bases between them. This CDR3 reads CASSVGGREYNEQFF. The CDR3, as DNA: TGTGCCAGCAGCGTAGGAGGTCGCGAATACAATGAGCAGTTCTTC.

The genes are TRBV5-6 and TRBJ1-4; TRBD1 matches 8 bases. Per the germline V gene, CDR1 is SGHDT and CDR2 is YYEEEE. Trimming cost V 3 bases and J 0 bases; bases outside gene matches: 7. The CDR3 length is 17 residues. In DNA form, the CDR3 reads TGTGCCAGCAGCTCATACAGGGGGACTGCAACTAATGAAAAACTGTTTTTT. This sequence encodes CASSSYRGTATNEKLFF.

The CDR3 spells CASTEGGAAGELFF. CDR3 nucleotides: TGTGCCAGCACCGAGGGAGGGGCGGCCGGGGAGCTGTTTTTT. The V call is TRBV5-6, the J call TRBJ2-2; 7 bases align to TRBD2. V was clipped by 6 bases and J by 6 bases; unmatched bases: 8. CDR3 length: 14 amino acids. Germline CDR1 SGHDT, CDR2 YYEEEE.

J is TRBJ2-7 and V is TRBV6-5; 11 bases are shared with TRBD1. J was trimmed by 2 bases and V by 5 bases; bases with no gene match: 5. CDR3 length: 15 amino acids. Germline assignment: CDR1 MNHEY and CDR2 SVGAGI. CDR3 residues: CASSRSGQGAYEQYF. The CDR3 DNA sequence: TGTGCCAGCAGTCGGTCGGGACAGGGGGCCTACGAGCAGTACTTC.